Listed below are T cell receptor beta chains from one sample, sequenced in a study of a mutant IDH1 vaccine in newly diagnosed glioma. Using immunoSEQ multiplex PCR, the repertoire was profiled, and TCRdb retains in-frame clones only, with some absent. The sample includes 40,000 to 45,000 clones, around 85% of them seen just once. No antigen has been assigned to these receptors. The sample here was PBMCs, taken from a glioma patient whose treatment included an IDH1 peptide vaccine. These receptors were obtained from a woman under 30 with glioma. Some clones in this sample may be carry-over from other donors' samples. The CDR3 runs from the conserved cysteine through the conserved F or W. D genes are given only for firm matches. A row's size may be missing; if present it is once, few, many or a size class.

>13|.|.|TRBV4-1|TRBJ1-6
TGCGCCAGCAGCCAAGATTTGAATTCACCCCTCCACTTT
CASSQDLNSPLHF
>13|.|.|TRBV5-1|TRBJ1-6
TGCGCCAGCAGCTTCAAGACGGATACACCCCTCCACTTT
CASSFKTDTPLHF
>13|.|.|TRBV6-5|TRBJ2-3
TGTGCCAGCAGTTACTCGTGGGCAGGAGTGCAGTATTTT
CASSYSWAGVQYF
>14|once|.|TRBV9|TRBJ2-3
TGTGCCAGCAGCTCCCGGGGGAGCACAGATACGCAGTATTTT
CASSSRGSTDTQYF
>16|.|TRBD2|TRBV9|TRBJ2-2
TGTGCCAGCAGCGGGGGGGAGGGGAGGAACACCGGGGAGCTGTTTTTT
CASSGGEGRNTGELFF
>16|few|.|TRBV19|TRBJ1-1
TGTGCCAGTAGTTCGAGTCCCGGGACATTTAACACTGAAGCTTTCTTT
CASSSSPGTFNTEAFF
>14|.|.|TRBV7-9|TRBJ2-1
TGTGCCAGCAGCTTACAACTAGAGACAAATGAGCAGTTCTTC
CASSLQLETNEQFF
>15|.|.|TRBV4-1|TRBJ1-1
TGCGCCAGCAGCCAGCCGGGGTTCGCGGACACTGAAGCTTTCTTT
CASSQPGFADTEAFF
>16|.|.|TRBV25-1|TRBJ2-5
TGTGCCAGCAGTGAGGGGGGGCAGGGGGCGCGGGAGACCCAGTACTTC
CASSEGGQGARETQYF
>15|once|TRBD2|TRBV6-5|TRBJ2-1
TGTGCCAGCAGTTTTATAGCGGGAGCTTACAATGAGCAGTTCTTC
CASSFIAGAYNEQFF
>15|.|TRBD2|TRBV12-5|TRBJ2-7
TGTGCTAGTGGTTTGGCGAGCGGGAGGGGTTACGAGCAGTACTTC
CASGLASGRGYEQYF
>14|.|TRBD1|TRBV30|TRBJ2-5
TGTGCCTGGAGACCAGGGGCAGGGGGAGAGACCCAGTACTTC
CAWRPGAGGETQYF
>17|once|.|TRBV10-2|TRBJ1-3
TGCGCCAGCAAGCCCCCCTCCCCAGGGGACTCTGGAAACACCATATATTTT
CASKPPSPGDSGNTIYF
>18|.|TRBD1|TRBV5-5|TRBJ1-1
TGTGCCAGCAGCCCCGCCGGGACAGGAGTCCTCATGAACACTGAAGCTTTCTTT
CASSPAGTGVLMNTEAFF
>13|.|.|TRBV6-6|TRBJ2-7
TGTGCCAGCAGCCCTGGGGGATCCTACGAGCAGTACTTC
CASSPGGSYEQYF
>11|.|.|TRBV21-1|TRBJ1-2
TGTGCCAGCCCCCAATGGGGTGGCTACACCTTC
CASPQWGGYTF
>15|.|.|TRBV29-1|TRBJ2-7
TGCAGCCCCCCAAGGGACCGGGCCGCCAACTACGAGCAGTACTTC
CSPPRDRAANYEQYF
>17|.|TRBD1|TRBV7-9|TRBJ2-7
TGTGCCAGCAGCTTTGGGACAGGGGCCTTCGGGGGTAACGAGCAGTACTTC
CASSFGTGAFGGNEQYF
>14|.|.|TRBV9|TRBJ2-3
TGTGCCAGCAGCGTAGCGGGGGCAACAGATACGCAGTATTTT
CASSVAGATDTQYF
>15|.|.|TRBV6-4|TRBJ1-1
TGTGCCAGCAGTGACTTCCCAGCCCCGAGAACTGAAGCTTTCTTT
CASSDFPAPRTEAFF
>14|.|.|TRBV6-4|TRBJ1-1
TGTGCCAGCAGGGGGAGAGGGCCGAACACTGAAGCTTTCTTT
CASRGRGPNTEAFF
>15|.|.|TRBV7-3|TRBJ2-3
TGTGCCAGCACCGAGTGGGGCAGGGTCACAGATACGCAGTATTTT
CASTEWGRVTDTQYF
>13|.|.|TRBV2|TRBJ1-2
TGTGCCAGCATTAGGCCCGAAGGCTATGGCTACACCTTC
CASIRPEGYGYTF
>14|.|TRBD1|TRBV29-1|TRBJ1-2
TGCAGCGTTGCCCTCCTACAGGGGAACTATGGCTACACCTTC
CSVALLQGNYGYTF
>15|once|TRBD1|TRBV11-2|TRBJ1-3
TGTGCCAGCAGCCTACAGGGGGCTTCTGGAAACACCATATATTTT
CASSLQGASGNTIYF
>14|few|.|TRBV4-1|TRBJ1-5
TGCGCCAGCAGCCAGGGTTGGGGCAATCAGCCCCAGCATTTT
CASSQGWGNQPQHF
>14|once|TRBD1|TRBV27|TRBJ2-7
TGTGCCAGCAGTTCCCGACAGGGTACCTACGAGCAGTACTTC
CASSSRQGTYEQYF
>17|.|.|TRBV9|TRBJ1-4
TGTGCCAGCAGCGTAGGGGGACAAGGGGGTGGTAATGAAAAACTGTTTTTT
CASSVGGQGGGNEKLFF
>16|.|TRBD1|TRBV5-1|TRBJ2-7
TGCGCCAGCAGCTCAGAGCGGGCAGGGGGCCGGTACGAGCAGTACTTC
CASSSERAGGRYEQYF
>15|.|TRBD2|TRBV27|TRBJ2-1
TGTGCCAGCAGCTCACTAGCGGGGGGACACAATGAGCAGTTCTTC
CASSSLAGGHNEQFF
>15|.|.|TRBV5-6|TRBJ2-3
TGTGCCAGCAGCCGCCAGGGACAAGGCACAGATACGCAGTATTTT
CASSRQGQGTDTQYF
>15|.|.|TRBV14|TRBJ2-1
TGTGCCAGCAGCGCTGGGCCGACCCCTCACAATGAGCAGTTCTTC
CASSAGPTPHNEQFF
>12|.|.|TRBV7-2|TRBJ2-5
TGTGCCAGCAGCTTACATCGAGAGACCCAGTACTTC
CASSLHRETQYF
>13|.|.|TRBV7-9|TRBJ2-3
TGTGCCAGCAGCCCATTACACACAGATACGCAGTATTTT
CASSPLHTDTQYF
>15|.|.|TRBV2|TRBJ2-2
TGTGCCAGCATTAAAAAGGGGTCGAACACCGGGGAGCTGTTTTTT
CASIKKGSNTGELFF
>14|.|TRBD2|TRBV6-6|TRBJ2-3
TGTGCCAGCAGGGTAGCGGGGAGCACAGATACGCAGTATTTT
CASRVAGSTDTQYF
>15|.|.|TRBV7-5|TRBJ1-2
TGTGCCAGACTATTGGGGGGCAGGGATCTTTATGGCTACACCTTC
CARLLGGRDLYGYTF
>15|.|TRBD1|TRBV6-4|TRBJ2-2
TGTGCCAGCAGTGACTCGTCAGGGGGCCACGGGGAGCTGTTTTTT
CASSDSSGGHGELFF
>16|.|TRBD2|TRBV15|TRBJ2-2
TGTGCCACCAGCAGACCGGGACTAGTTACCACCGGGGAGCTGTTTTTT
CATSRPGLVTTGELFF
>15|.|.|TRBV4-3|TRBJ2-4
TGCGCCAGCAGCCAAGTCGAGGGAACCAAAAACATTCAGTACTTC
CASSQVEGTKNIQYF
>15|.|TRBD1|TRBV7-6|TRBJ2-2
TGTGCCAGCAGCTTAAGGGACAGGGGCACCGGGGAGCTGTTTTTT
CASSLRDRGTGELFF
>15|.|TRBD1|TRBV4-3|TRBJ1-6
TGCGCCAGCAGCCAAGAGGGACAGGGATTTTCACCCCTCCACTTT
CASSQEGQGFSPLHF
>14|.|.|TRBV19|TRBJ2-3
TGTGCCAGTAGTCTGGGAGGCCGCACAGATACGCAGTATTTT
CASSLGGRTDTQYF
>14|.|.|TRBV7-2|TRBJ1-5
TGTGCCAGCAGCTCTGGACAAATCAATCAGCCCCAGCATTTT
CASSSGQINQPQHF
>14|.|.|TRBV6-1|TRBJ2-6
TGTGCCAGCAGGGCCAGGGACGGGGCCAACGTCCTGACTTTC
CASRARDGANVLTF
>15|.|.|TRBV1|TRBJ2-5
TGCACCAGCAGCCAAGATGGGACAGCTCAAGAGACCCAGTACTTC
CTSSQDGTAQETQYF
>16|.|.|TRBV4-1|TRBJ2-5
TGCGCCAGCAGCCAAGTAGGCCTCCTCCGGGGTGAGACCCAGTACTTC
CASSQVGLLRGETQYF
>14|.|.|TRBV2|TRBJ1-5
TGTGCCAGCAGTGAAAAGTGGGGTCAAGGAGCCCAGCATTTT
CASSEKWGQGAQHF
>12|.|.|TRBV25-1|TRBJ1-2
TGTGCCAGCAGTAGCAGCGCCTATGGCTACACCTTC
CASSSSAYGYTF
>16|.|TRBD2|TRBV6-6|TRBJ2-3
TGTGCCAGCAGTGTTTTTAAGCGGGGGGGCCAGAATACGCAGTATTTT
CASSVFKRGGQNTQYF
>15|.|TRBD2|TRBV5-1|TRBJ2-2
TGCGCCAGCAGCAAACTAGCGGGCAACACCGGGGAGCTGTTTTTT
CASSKLAGNTGELFF
>16|.|TRBD2|TRBV7-3|TRBJ2-5
TGTGCCAGCAGCGCCGGACTAGCGGGGGGGCAAGAGACCCAGTACTTC
CASSAGLAGGQETQYF
>14|.|TRBD2|TRBV7-2|TRBJ2-1
TGTGCCAGCAGCTCGGGACTAGCCTACAATGAGCAGTTCTTC
CASSSGLAYNEQFF
>12|.|.|TRBV5-1|TRBJ2-3
TGCGCCAGCAGCTTTGACACAGATACGCAGTATTTT
CASSFDTDTQYF
>15|.|TRBD2|TRBV2|TRBJ2-1
TGTGCCAGCCCAGGCGGGGGGAGCTCCTACAATGAGCAGTTCTTC
CASPGGGSSYNEQFF
>14|.|.|TRBV5-5|TRBJ2-7
TGTGCCAGCAGCTTAGGGGACAATGCCTACGAGCAGTACTTC
CASSLGDNAYEQYF
>17|.|TRBD2|TRBV19|TRBJ2-7
TGTGCCAGTAGTATCCTGGCTAGCGGGAGACCTACCTACGAGCAGTACTTC
CASSILASGRPTYEQYF
>13|.|.|TRBV13|TRBJ2-1
TGTGCCAGCAGCTTTTCCGGCTACAATGAGCAGTTCTTC
CASSFSGYNEQFF